The 11 T cell receptor beta chains reported below all come from one sample, sequenced in a study of glioma-infiltrating T cells after dendritic cell vaccination. Sequencing was performed with immunoSEQ multiplex PCR; in TCRdb, only in-frame clones are kept and a portion is missing. The data hold 72,000 or so clones, with about nine tenths observed a single time. Time point here: after dendritic cell vaccination, including at tumor progression/relapse. The sample here was blood, taken after dendritic cell vaccination. These TCRs come from a human donor with glioblastoma.

This clone was counted only a few times. The chain employs TRBV19 and TRBJ1-2; D call uncertain. The CDR3 extends over 13 amino acids. The V end was cut by 6 bases, the J end by 4 bases, with 12 bases between. CDR1 is LNHDA, CDR2 SQIVND, per germline (reference sequence). CDR3: CASSPTNIYGYTF. DNA for the CDR3: TGTGCCAGTAGCCCAACAAATATCTATGGCTACACCTTC.

This clone appeared a single time. At one of its ends the junction is not consistent with the germline gene, which may arise from a read error. The chain combines TRBV7-7 with TRBJ2-3, with a weak D call TRBD2 (6 bases). Germline V gene lookup returns CDR1 SSHAT and CDR2 FNYEAQ (reference sequence). The CDR3 consists of 16 residues. CDR3 DNA: TGTGCTAGCAGCCTAGACTCGGGGGACGGCACAGATACGCAGTATTTT. This gives the protein CASSLDSGDGTDTQYF.

The chain employs TRBV7-6 and TRBJ2-1; 11 bases align to TRBD2. CDR1 and CDR2 (germline): SGHVS, FNYEAQ. CDR3 size: 17 residues. The J segment lost 1 base and the V segment lost 5 bases, leaving 7 bases of the junction unmatched. The CDR3 DNA reads TGTGCCAGCAGCAGTAGCGGGAGGGCCGGTTCCTACAATGAGCAGTTCTTC. This sequence encodes CASSSSGRAGSYNEQFF.

Written as DNA, the CDR3 is TGTGCCAGCAGCTTGGCCAGCGGACTGGGCTACACCTTC. This encodes CASSLASGLGYTF. The chain is built from TRBV5-4 and TRBJ1-2; no clear D gene. The V gene lost 0 bases and the J gene lost 8 bases, with 11 bases spanning the gap. Germline values: CDR1 SGHNT, CDR2 YYREEE (reference sequence). This CDR3 has 13 amino acids. Using reference TRBV5-4 and TRBJ1-2 for the parts outside the CDR3, the full variable domain is ETGVTQSPTHLIKTRGQQVTLRCSSQSGHNTVSWYQQALGQGPQFIFQYYREEENGRGNFPPRFSGLQFPNYSSELNVNALELDDSALYLCASSLASGLGYTFGSGTRLTVV.

This CDR3 reads CASSFVSGTYEQYF. CDR3 bases: TGTGCCAGCAGCTTTGTTTCGGGGACCTACGAGCAGTACTTC. The rearrangement links TRBV5-5 to TRBJ2-7; D is possibly TRBD2 (5 bases). This CDR3 spans 14 amino acids. In germline, CDR1 is SGHKS, CDR2 YYEKEE (reference sequence). V was cut by 2 bases and J by 2 bases, with 11 bases left in between. The full variable domain, completed using reference TRBV5-5 and TRBJ2-7, is DAGVTQSPTHLIKTRGQQVTLRCSPISGHKSVSWYQQVLGQGPQFIFQYYEKEERGRGNFPDRFSARQFPNYSSELNVNALLLGDSALYLCASSFVSGTYEQYFGPGTRLTVT.

This clone has just one count. The chain couples TRBV11-2 to TRBJ2-3; tentatively, D is TRBD2 (5 bases). CDR1 SGHAT and CDR2 FQNNGV come from the germline V gene. The CDR3 loop spans 14 amino acids. The V end was cut by 4 bases, the J end by 0 bases, with 8 bases between. CDR3 residues: CASSWETSTDTQYF. The DNA for the CDR3 is TGTGCCAGCAGCTGGGAGACTAGCACAGATACGCAGTATTTT.

The chain joins TRBV7-9 to TRBJ2-5, with D possibly matching TRBD1 (6 bases). This CDR3 has 14 residues. V lost 5 bases, J lost 1 base, and 11 bases lay in between. Germline assignment: CDR1 SEHNR and CDR2 FQNEAQ (reference sequence). The DNA for the CDR3 is TGTGCCAGCAGCGAGGGGGAGCTCCAAGAGACCCAGTACTTC. It specifies CASSEGELQETQYF.

The chain joins TRBV11-1 to TRBJ2-3; D remains unclear. This CDR3 comprises 13 residues. CDR1 SGHAT and CDR2 FQDESV come from the germline V gene (reference sequence). Deletions cut 5 bases from V and 6 bases from J, with 12 bases between. CDR3 nucleotide sequence: TGTGCCAGCAGCCCCTTCGAGGAGGATACGCAGTATTTT. This translates into CASSPFEEDTQYF.

The rearrangement uses TRBV5-1 and TRBJ2-3; the match to TRBD2 covers 7 bases. The CDR3 runs to 14 residues. Trimming took 5 bases from V and 2 from J; bases not matched to a gene: 5. CDR1 SGHRS and CDR2 YFSETQ come from the germline V gene. The CDR3 protein is CASRPRGNTDTQYF. CDR3 nucleotides: TGCGCCAGCAGACCGCGGGGGAACACAGATACGCAGTATTTT.

The rearrangement links TRBV11-2 to TRBJ1-1; TRBD1 is a possible D gene (6 bases). The germline gives CDR1 SGHAT, CDR2 FQNNGV. The V end lost 1 base, the J end lost 8 bases, and 14 bases lay between the germline ends. This CDR3 is 14 amino acids long. The CDR3 bases are TGTGCCAGCAGCTTAGTGTCGGACAGCGAAGAAGCTTTCTTT. Amino acid sequence: CASSLVSDSEEAFF.

The chain employs TRBV18 and TRBJ1-3; D is uncertain. The germline CDR1 and CDR2 sequences are KGHSH and LQKENI. V dropped 3 bases and J dropped 3 bases, with 12 bases sitting between them. This CDR3 spans 15 amino acids. DNA of the CDR3: TGTGCCAGCTCACCGATCGCCGGTTTTGGAAACACCATATATTTT. Protein product: CASSPIAGFGNTIYF.